This entry concerns a single T cell receptor (beta chain). Its specificity is not known. V lost 5 bases and J 6 bases, leaving 20 bases between the germline ends. CDR1 and CDR2 from the germline V gene are SGHTA and FQGNSA. The CDR3 consists of 17 residues. The data were obtained in a study of shared clonotypes between healthy human individuals. Overall study: Those who served as donors were a couple of women and a few men between the ages of 18 and 49. General observations from the study: Rarefaction gave evidence that sorted-subset sequencing remained incomplete despite large depth. An effect of sequencing depth on clonotype sharing among donors was expected.

The protocol was immunoSEQ multiplex PCR, while the TCRdb copy is restricted to in-frame clones and leaves out a portion. The sample comprises 2.3 million or so clones, approximately 95% of which are singletons, and 0.39% rests with the top ten. The clonotype comes from a man between 18 and 29 years old in good health. Some clones in this sample may be carry-over from other donors' samples. Sequenced: naive CD4+ T cells from PBMCs. Indicated subset: CD45RA+ positively selected. V is TRBV7-2 and J is TRBJ1-6; weak D call: TRBD1 (6 bases). This CDR3 is CASSRPTGTGSNSPLHF. CDR3 DNA sequence: TGTGCCAGCAGCCGACCAACCGGCACAGGGTCTAATTCACCCCTCCACTTT.